Listed here are 25 T cell receptor beta chains from one sample, sequenced in a study of CD8+ T cells in alopecia areata. Sequencing relied on a cDNA template that was reverse transcribed from extracted RNA. Here immunoSEQ multiplex PCR was the method, and the copy in TCRdb shows in-frame clones only, minus some. The profile covers about 5,900 clones, none occurring a single time. The time point here: mouse skin 6 weeks after grafting, around onset of hair loss. The sequencing here drew on skin, taken at week 6. These TCRs come from a C3H/HeJ mouse with alopecia areata. This strain's MHC haplotype is H2-k.

Many counts were recorded for this clone. Mouse gene names apply. The CDR3 is cut off 3 residues early in the read; its end comes from the germline J gene. The rearrangement joins TRBV1 to TRBJ1-6; 11 bases map to TRBD1. TRBJ1-6 is identified as an open reading frame with a role that is uncertain. The CDR3 covers 15 residues. The germline gives CDR1 NSQYPW, CDR2 LRSPGD (reference sequence). Trimming removed 1 base from V and 7 bases from J; junction bases left unmatched: 0. CDR3 sequence reads: CTCSAGTGGNSPLYF. The covered CDR3 bases are TGCACCTGCAGTGCAGGGACAGGGGGCAATTCGCCC.

This clone was recorded a few times. Each gene name is a mouse one. The CDR3 sequence: CASSLTGGGERLFF. The CDR3 bases that were read are TGTGCCAGCAGTTTGACAGGGGGCGGCGAA. The chain has TRBV13-1 and TRBJ1-4; 10 positions match TRBD1. The missing CDR3 end, 4 residues past where the read stops, is filled in from the germline J gene. CDR3 size: 14 residues. CDR1 and CDR2 from the germline V gene are NSHNY and SYGAGN.

This clone is deemed medium-sized. Any gene name here is a mouse gene name. The CDR3 end falls 4 residues outside the read, so it is completed with the germline J gene. V gene TRBV1 combines with J gene TRBJ1-1; 7 nucleotides line up with TRBD1. Germline V gene lookup returns CDR1 NSQYPW and CDR2 LRSPGD (reference sequence). The CDR3 covers 13 residues. CDR3 sequence: CTCSRQGRTEVFF. Incomplete CDR3 DNA: TGCACCTGCAGTCGACAGGGAAGGACA.

To note about this clone: Germline and genes: mouse. The CDR3 goes on 4 residues after the read ends, and that part is filled in from the germline J gene. This chain links TRBV5 with TRBJ2-5; possible D gene TRBD1, 6 bases. The V and J ends lost 4 bases and 2 bases respectively, with 10 bases between them. Germline CDR1 and CDR2: LGHNA and YNLKQL (reference sequence). The length of the CDR3 is 14 residues. The CDR3 DNA, read in part, is TGTGCCAGCAGCCCGGGACACTTCCAAGAC. Encoded protein: CASSPGHFQD. The CDR3 in full is CASSPGHFQDTQYF.

Worth noting for this clone: Gene names refer to mouse genes. CDR3 DNA (partial): TGTGCTACCCGGGACAGGGGTGCAGAA. It codes for CATRDRGAE. From start to end, the CDR3 is CATRDRGAETLYF. This chain links TRBV29 with TRBJ2-3; TRBD1 matches at 9 bases. The read finishes 4 residues shy of the CDR3 end, and the germline J gene is used to complete it. The germline CDR1 and CDR2 sequences are MSHET and SYDVDS. The CDR3 loop spans 13 amino acids. With V trimmed by 10 bases and J by 1 base, 3 bases remained unmatched.

In its sample, this clone is medium-sized. Gene names and germline match the mouse. The sequenced fragment ends 4 residues before the CDR3 boundary, so the rest is inferred from the germline J gene. The chain has TRBV1 and TRBJ2-7; 11 bases map to TRBD2. Germline loops: CDR1 NSQYPW, CDR2 LRSPGD (reference sequence). The CDR3 is 16 residues long. Incomplete CDR3 DNA: TGCACCTGCAGTGCAGATCCCTGGGACTGGGGGTAT. Its protein is CTCSADPWDWGY. In full, the CDR3 reads CTCSADPWDWGYEQYF.

In this sample, this clone turned up many times. The gene names here belong to mouse. The sequenced CDR3 bases are TGTGCTAGCAGTCCCCGGGACTGGGGGTAT. Amino acids: CASSPRDWGY. The whole CDR3 protein is CASSPRDWGYEQYF. This chain connects TRBV17 to TRBJ2-7; 11 nucleotides match TRBD2. The DNA ends 4 residues before the CDR3 does, and the rest of the CDR3 is filled in from the germline J gene. Germline CDR1 is MNHDT and CDR2 is YYDKIL. The CDR3 loop spans 14 amino acids.

This clone has at least ten counts. Germline and genes here are mouse. With the read ending 4 residues before the CDR3 end, the germline J gene is used to fill in that end. The V call is TRBV1, the J call TRBJ2-4; 8 bases are a match to TRBD2. This CDR3 is 14 amino acids long. Germline values: CDR1 NSQYPW, CDR2 LRSPGD (reference sequence). With V trimmed by 4 bases and J by 0 bases, 0 bases remained unmatched. The CDR3 sequence: CTCSGTGSQNTLYF. Partial CDR3 DNA: TGCACCTGCAGTGGGACTGGGAGTCAAAAC.

This clone was counted only a few times. Gene names are the mouse ones. The read is 4 residues too short to cover the CDR3 end, so that end is filled in from the germline J gene. The sample has other DNA sequences that encode this CDR3 too. V usage is TRBV1 and J usage is TRBJ2-7; the match to TRBD1 covers 11 bases. Germline loops: CDR1 NSQYPW, CDR2 LRSPGD (reference sequence). This CDR3 has 15 amino acids. The chain's CDR3 is CTCSADGTGGYEQYF. The covered CDR3 bases are TGCACCTGCAGTGCAGATGGGACAGGGGGATAT.

Of note for this clone: The genes and germline here are from mouse. Coverage ceases 4 residues before the CDR3 finishes, and the germline J gene fills in the end. The gene calls are TRBV5 and TRBJ2-7, with TRBD1 matching over 10 bases. This CDR3 has 15 residues. The V and J ends lost 3 bases and 3 bases, in that order; junction bases with no gene match: 5. Germline V gene data show CDR1 as LGHNA and CDR2 as YNLKQL (reference sequence). The part of the CDR3 DNA that was read is TGTGCCAGCAGCCACCCCGGGACAGGGGACTAT. This sequence encodes CASSHPGTGDY. The complete CDR3 protein is CASSHPGTGDYEQYF.

The table lists this clone with a few counts. Gene names are mouse gene names. The sequence runs out 4 residues before the end of the CDR3; the remainder is reconstructed from the germline J gene. The rearrangement links TRBV31 to TRBJ2-2; D not resolved. V lost 0 bases, J lost 3 bases, and 5 bases lay in between. The length of the CDR3 is 13 residues. CDR1 GKSSPN and CDR2 SITVG come from the germline V gene. Partial CDR3 DNA: TGTGCCTGGAGTCTACATCACACCGGG. It codes for CAWSLHHTG. The entire CDR3 reads CAWSLHHTGQLYF.

This clone appeared many times. Germline and genes here are mouse. The read falls 4 residues short of the CDR3 end, and the missing part is taken from the germline J gene. Other DNA sequences in the sample encode the same CDR3. The V and J genes are TRBV13-2 and TRBJ1-2, with 9 nucleotides matching TRBD1. CDR1 NNHNN and CDR2 SYGAGS come from the germline V gene (reference sequence). This CDR3 is 14 amino acids long. With 2 bases clipped from V and 2 bases from J, the junction kept 1 base outside the gene matches. This CDR3 is CASGETGGNSDYTF. The covered CDR3 bases are TGTGCCAGCGGTGAAACAGGGGGCAACTCC.

This clone was counted many times. Germline and genes here are mouse. Read data end 4 residues before the CDR3 end; the end is taken from the germline J gene. V usage is TRBV5 and J usage is TRBJ2-7, with 11 bases identical to TRBD2. This CDR3 contains 14 residues. The V gene's germline CDR1 is LGHNA and CDR2 YNLKQL (reference sequence). Partial CDR3 DNA: TGTGCCAGCAGCCAAGAGGACTGGGGGGAT. This translates into CASSQEDWGD. The whole CDR3 reads CASSQEDWGDEQYF.

This clone showed up many times. Gene names are mouse gene names. The read comes to an end 4 residues before the CDR3 does, leaving the germline J gene to fill in the end. The rearrangement joins TRBV1 to TRBJ2-3, with 11 bases identical to TRBD2. Germline values: CDR1 NSQYPW, CDR2 LRSPGD (reference sequence). The J segment lost 1 base and the V segment lost 3 bases, leaving 6 bases of the junction unmatched. CDR3 length: 17 amino acids. The CDR3 sequence: CTCSAPDWGEGAETLYF. CDR3 DNA (partial): TGCACCTGCAGTGCCCCGGACTGGGGGGAGGGTGCAGAA.

This clone was detected a few times. The listed genes are named as in mouse. With the read ending 4 residues before the CDR3 end, the germline J gene is used to fill in that end. The V gene is TRBV5, the J gene TRBJ2-5, with D tentatively TRBD2 (6 bases). The CDR3 totals 12 residues. Germline CDR1 and CDR2: LGHNA and YNLKQL (reference sequence). CDR3 protein: CASSQLGDTQYF. The CDR3 DNA, read in part, is TGTGCCAGCAGCCAACTGGGGGAC.

This clone was found a few times. These gene names are mouse names. The read ends 4 residues before the CDR3 terminus; that terminus is restored from the germline J gene. The V gene is TRBV14, the J gene TRBJ2-1, with 8 bases matching TRBD2. CDR3 size: 13 residues. The germline CDR1 and CDR2 sequences are SGHDT and FRDEAV. The CDR3 loop reads CASSLGGLAEQFF. The sequenced part of the CDR3 DNA is TGTGCCAGCAGTTTGGGGGGGCTGGCT. Using reference TRBV14 and TRBJ2-1 for the parts outside the CDR3, the full variable domain is EAGVTQSPRYAVLQEGQAVSFWCDPISGHDTLYWYQQPRDQGPQLLVYFRDEAVIDNSQLPSDRFSAVRPKGTNSTLKIQSAKQGDTATYLCASSLGGLAEQFFGPGTRLTVL.

This clone came up many times. Gene labels here are mouse ones. The read gets to within 4 residues of the CDR3 end, and the germline J gene fills in the rest. The V call is TRBV13-1, the J call TRBJ2-3, with 7 bases matching TRBD1. Germline CDR1 and CDR2: NSHNY and SYGAGN. The CDR3 consists of 14 residues. V trimming: 4 bases; J trimming: 0 bases; junction bases outside the gene matches: 2. The part of the CDR3 DNA that was read is TGTGCCAGCAGTAACAGGGGTAGTGCAGAA. It translates to CASSNRGSAE. The whole CDR3 region reads CASSNRGSAETLYF.

A note on this clone: The germline and genes are mouse ones. The sequenced fragment ends 4 residues before the CDR3 boundary, so the rest is inferred from the germline J gene. This chain uses TRBV5 with TRBJ2-7; 7 positions match TRBD2. This CDR3 is built from 16 residues. The germline gives CDR1 LGHNA, CDR2 YNLKQL (reference sequence). V lost 0 bases to trimming and J lost 0 bases; unmatched junction nucleotides: 5. Incomplete CDR3 DNA: TGTGCCAGCAGCCAAGACGTCTGGGGGAGCTCCTAT. Protein product: CASSQDVWGSSY. The whole CDR3 sequence reads CASSQDVWGSSYEQYF.

Comments on this clone: Genes and germline come from the mouse. The missing CDR3 end, 4 residues past where the read stops, is filled in from the germline J gene. The J gene is TRBJ2-2, the V gene TRBV13-2; possible D gene TRBD2, 7 bases. V was cut by 2 bases and J by 4 bases, with 12 bases left in between. The CDR3 is 15 amino acids. Germline assignment: CDR1 NNHNN and CDR2 SYGAGS (reference sequence). The CDR3 region is CASGDPGGGTGQLYF. Incomplete CDR3 DNA: TGTGCCAGCGGTGACCCGGGGGGCGGCACCGGG.

With respect to this clone: Mouse gene names apply. Sequencing ends 3 residues short of the CDR3 end; the germline J gene provides the rest. The rearrangement uses TRBV1 and TRBJ1-3; D perhaps matches TRBD1 (5 bases). V lost 3 bases to trimming and J lost 0 bases, with 9 bases between them. The V gene's germline CDR1 is NSQYPW and CDR2 LRSPGD (reference sequence). This CDR3 spans 15 amino acids. CDR3 residues: CTCSARTNSGNTLYF. The part of the CDR3 DNA that was read is TGCACCTGCAGTGCTAGGACAAATTCTGGAAATACG.

This clone showed up just a few times. Genes and germline are mouse. Coverage ceases 4 residues before the CDR3 finishes, and the germline J gene fills in the end. The chain combines TRBV13-2 with TRBJ2-1; the match to TRBD1 covers 9 bases. The V gene end was trimmed by 2 bases and the J gene end by 3 bases; junction bases not matched to a gene: 3. This CDR3 spans 15 amino acids. Germline V gives CDR1 NNHNN, CDR2 SYGAGS (reference sequence). CDR3 DNA, as far as it was read: TGTGCCAGCGGTGAGCACAGGGGGCTCTATGCT. The encoded protein is CASGEHRGLYA. The full CDR3 sequence reads CASGEHRGLYAEQFF.

This clone was picked up a small number of times. Gene names refer to mouse genes. From the germline J gene comes the end of the CDR3, since the read stops 4 residues before it. The rearrangement joins TRBV31 to TRBJ2-2; D is possibly TRBD2 (6 bases). In germline, CDR1 is GKSSPN, CDR2 SITVG. The length of the CDR3 is 12 residues. The sequenced part of the CDR3 DNA is TGTGCCTGGAGTCTGGGGGGCGGG. It specifies CAWSLGGG. The whole CDR3 region reads CAWSLGGGQLYF.

Details on this clone: Gene names follow the mouse nomenclature. The read terminates 4 residues before the CDR3 end, so the remaining end is supplied by the germline J gene. The chain combines TRBV29 with TRBJ1-2; 8 bases align to TRBD1. V dropped 5 bases and J dropped 0; count of bases not matched to a gene: 2. The CDR3 is 14 amino acids. The germline gives CDR1 MSHET, CDR2 SYDVDS. CDR3 sequence reads: CASSPQGANSDYTF. The covered CDR3 bases are TGTGCTAGCAGTCCACAGGGGGCAAACTCC.

Details on this clone: Gene names are the mouse ones. The read ends 4 residues shy of where the CDR3 ends; the end is completed using the germline J gene. The V and J genes are TRBV19 and TRBJ2-2; possible D gene TRBD1, 5 bases. Between the trimmed V and J ends, which lost 2 bases and 2 bases, there was a span of 7 bases. The CDR3 sequence is 14 residues long. Germline V gene sequence: CDR1 FNHDT, CDR2 SITEND (reference sequence). The CDR3 bases that were read are TGTGCCAGCAGTATCTCAGGGAACACCGGG. It yields the protein CASSISGNTG. In full, the CDR3 is CASSISGNTGQLYF.

This clone was observed at least ten times. Here the gene names and germline are mouse. The CDR3 goes on 4 residues after the read ends, and that part is filled in from the germline J gene. The genes are TRBV29 and TRBJ2-2, with 7 bases matching TRBD1. V lost 2 bases and J lost 6; bases outside the gene matches: 0. Looked up from germline, CDR1 is MSHET and CDR2 is SYDVDS. CDR3 length: 13 residues. The CDR3 is CASSLQGAGQLYF. The CDR3 DNA, read in part, is TGTGCTAGCAGTTTACAGGGGGCCGGG.